The clone carrying this T cell receptor (beta chain) was observed a few times. Its target is not known. The sample is drawn from a study of T-cell memory formation after mild COVID-19. Study-wide points: Memory from before infection featured some responding clones, which suggests cross-reactive memory joined. For contracting clones, CD4+ ones sat mainly in CM and EM, CD8+ in EMRA.

CDR3 size: 16 residues. V gave up 0 bases and J gave up 5 bases, with 16 bases separating them. Germline lookup yields CDR1 LGHNA and CDR2 YSLEER. TCRdb re-called the 5' RACE reads with MiXCR, one entry per CDR3 protein. The data contain about 540,000 distinct CDR3 sequences, roughly 20% of them singletons. Input material: PBMCs or a T cell subset sorted from them (not recorded which). The sequence came from an adult woman who had mild COVID-19 (a few samples of this study predate the infection). Cell type and time point are not known. The chain is built from TRBV4-3 and TRBJ2-5, with a possible D match to TRBD1 (8 bases). The CDR3 DNA reads TGCGCCAGCAGCCAAGATTACAGGGGGGGTCCGGAGACCCAGTACTTC. Encoded protein: CASSQDYRGGPETQYF.